Listed below are T cell receptor beta chains from one sample, sequenced in a study of cytomegalovirus exposure and HLA in healthy donors. Profiled with immunoSEQ multiplex PCR; TCRdb holds only in-frame clones, not every one. This sample carries about 150,000 clones, about 75% of them seen once, and the ten largest clones take over 0.6%. The sequenced sample was PBMCs. The receptors were sampled from a male donor in good health and CMV-seronegative. Both conserved end residues are part of each CDR3. Each record gives: CDR3 protein, J gene, V gene.

CDR3: CASILDRAQETQYF
J: TRBJ2-5
V: TRBV2

CDR3: CSARAAYEQYF
J: TRBJ2-7
V: TRBV20-1

CDR3: CASNPGLAGIYEQYF
J: TRBJ2-7
V: TRBV28

CDR3: CASSTGTGDSTEAFF
J: TRBJ1-1
V: TRBV7-3

CDR3: CASSLSVLAAYNEQFF
J: TRBJ2-1
V: TRBV27

CDR3: CASGLVGKGGERLENTIYF
J: TRBJ1-3
V: TRBV12-5

CDR3: CASSESRAQETQYF
J: TRBJ2-5
V: TRBV6-1

CDR3: CASSGNRVSNAEAFF
J: TRBJ1-1
V: TRBV5-6

CDR3: CASHMRTSGHYGYTF
J: TRBJ1-2
V: TRBV13

CDR3: CASSQGDNEQFF
J: TRBJ2-1
V: TRBV7-2

CDR3: CASSLVGVEQYF
J: -
V: TRBV7-9

CDR3: CASSDWGGSYNEQFF
J: TRBJ2-1
V: TRBV7-9

CDR3: CASTTTGADYGYTF
J: TRBJ1-2
V: TRBV6-1

CDR3: CASSDSDTGELFF
J: TRBJ2-2
V: TRBV6-5

CDR3: CASSVGNRGYEQYF
J: TRBJ2-7
V: TRBV9

CDR3: CASSYPITGNYGYTF
J: TRBJ1-2
V: TRBV7-9

CDR3: CASSVASGLYNEQFF
J: TRBJ2-1
V: TRBV9

CDR3: CASSIYGDSNYGYTF
J: TRBJ1-2
V: TRBV19

CDR3: CASSVGNRGTDTQYF
J: TRBJ2-3
V: TRBV9

CDR3: CASSDLAGGWNEQFF
J: TRBJ2-1
V: TRBV6-1

CDR3: CASSEIQGGTYGYTF
J: TRBJ1-2
V: TRBV5-1

CDR3: CATKLTGNTEAFF
J: TRBJ1-1
V: TRBV19

CDR3: CASSEALRGHNYGYTF
J: TRBJ1-2
V: TRBV2

CDR3: CASSLGGAGTQPQHF
J: TRBJ1-5
V: TRBV5-5

CDR3: CAWSPGQRDSPLHF
J: TRBJ1-6
V: TRBV30

CDR3: CASSPPRQGRPGANVLTF
J: TRBJ2-6
V: TRBV27

CDR3: CASSVRTGGNEQFF
J: TRBJ2-1
V: TRBV6-1

CDR3: CASSVAGGVSGNTIYF
J: TRBJ1-3
V: TRBV9

CDR3: CASSPGQGAYGYTF
J: TRBJ1-2
V: TRBV18

CDR3: CAGGHSNTGELFF
J: TRBJ2-2
V: TRBV30

CDR3: CASSAGTGNTEAFF
J: TRBJ1-1
V: TRBV5-1

CDR3: CASTERGGIDTQYF
J: TRBJ2-3
V: TRBV5-4

CDR3: CASRTGVNYGYTF
J: TRBJ1-2
V: TRBV6-6

CDR3: CASSLDRVDEKLFF
J: TRBJ1-4
V: TRBV7-2

CDR3: CASSSGLASVYNTGELFF
J: TRBJ2-2
V: TRBV5-4

CDR3: CASAQDTQYF
J: TRBJ2-3
V: TRBV12-5

CDR3: CASVPSVYQETQYF
J: TRBJ2-5
V: TRBV6-6